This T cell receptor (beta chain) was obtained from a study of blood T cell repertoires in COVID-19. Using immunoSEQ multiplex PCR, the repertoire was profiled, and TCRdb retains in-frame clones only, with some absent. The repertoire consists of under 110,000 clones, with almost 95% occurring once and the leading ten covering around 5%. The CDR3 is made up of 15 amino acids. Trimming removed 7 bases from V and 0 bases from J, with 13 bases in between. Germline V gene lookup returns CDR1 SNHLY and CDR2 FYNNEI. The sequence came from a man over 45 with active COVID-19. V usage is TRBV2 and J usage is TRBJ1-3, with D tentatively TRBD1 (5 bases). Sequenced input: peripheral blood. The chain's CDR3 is CASNDSPFSGNTIYF. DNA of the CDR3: TGTGCCAGCAATGACAGTCCCTTCTCTGGAAACACCATATATTTT.